These 3 T cell receptor beta chains came from one sample sequenced in a study of cytomegalovirus exposure and HLA in healthy donors. PCR primers comprised 60 Vbeta and 13 Jbeta primers. Clones were read by immunoSEQ multiplex PCR, and TCRdb kept only the in-frame ones, dropping some. The data hold about 130,000 clones, with 65% to 80% observed a single time. The source material was PBMCs. The receptors here all came from a human donor in good health.

This clone was found once. The CDR3: CASSGGGTGELFF. The CDR3 DNA follows: TGCGCCAGCAGTGGGGGGGGCACCGGGGAGCTGTTTTTT. This chain joins TRBV10-1 and TRBJ2-2; TRBD2 matches at 7 bases. V lost 4 bases, J lost 4 bases, and 0 bases stayed unmatched. This CDR3 spans 13 amino acids. Germline V gene sequence: CDR1 WNHNN, CDR2 SYGVQD (reference sequence).

This sequence joins TRBV28 and TRBJ1-5; TRBD1 matches at 12 bases. CDR3 length: 17 amino acids. Looked up from germline, CDR1 is MDHEN and CDR2 is SYDVKM. V was clipped by 2 bases and J by 6 bases; unmatched bases: 8. For the CDR3, the DNA is TGTGCCAGCAGTTTAGGGGGGACAGGGGGCTGGGGTCAGCCCCAGCATTTT. It encodes CASSLGGTGGWGQPQHF.

The chain employs TRBV10-3 and TRBJ2-7; 9 nucleotides agree with TRBD1. The J segment lost 1 base and the V segment lost 7 bases, leaving 5 bases of the junction unmatched. The CDR3 is 14 amino acids. In germline, CDR1 is ENHRY, CDR2 SYGVKD. The CDR3 coding sequence is TGTGCCATCATGAGGGGACAGGGATCCTACGAGCAGTACTTC. Residues: CAIMRGQGSYEQYF.